This T cell receptor (beta chain) emerged from a study of cytomegalovirus exposure and HLA in healthy donors. Whole-study results and caveats: Researchers counted roughly 150 TCR beta chains as cytomegalovirus-associated.

The donors were part of the validation cohort, which consisted of more than 90 subjects and was separate from the first cohort of 666 subjects. The CDR3 runs to 15 residues. The V end lost 10 bases, the J end lost 0 bases, and 13 bases lay between the germline ends. Looked up from germline, CDR1 is MNHEY and CDR2 is SMNVEV (reference sequence). Produced via immunoSEQ multiplex PCR; TCRdb's table is partial and in-frame only. The sample has some 140,000 clones; 86% are singletons. A remark on this clone: Its antigen is undetermined.

The V gene is TRBV27, the J gene TRBJ1-6; possibly TRBD1 for D (5 bases). The sample comprised PBMCs. The sequence was obtained from a man aged 18 to 29 in good health and CMV-seronegative. The CDR3 loop reads CATQGGFSYNSPLHF. The CDR3 bases are TGTGCCACTCAGGGAGGATTCTCCTATAATTCACCCCTCCACTTT.